The source of this T cell receptor (beta chain) is a study of Ad26.COV2.S vaccination and SARS-CoV-2 variants. V was pared by 2 bases and J by 2 bases, with 1 base of the junction left unmatched. The germline CDR1 and CDR2 sequences are MNHEY and SVGEGT. This CDR3 has 16 residues. This clone was seen a single time. Described treatment: some 19 received Ad26.COV2.S at low or high dose, single or two shots; 5 received placebo; per-sample allocation not given. Sampling happened 63 days after the first vaccine or placebo injection. Boston supplied an adult donor aged 18-55 years. TCRdb keeps only in-frame clones here, not all; method: immunoSEQ multiplex PCR. The data contain under 550,000 clones, over 75% of them singletons.

The sequencing used peripheral blood, collected in a trial of Ad26.COV2.S vaccine versus placebo. The receptor's source is a person aged 18-60 years who received the Ad26.COV2.S COVID-19 vaccine or a placebo. This chain links TRBV6-2 or TRBV6-3 with TRBJ2-3; 13 nucleotides agree with TRBD2. The chain's CDR3 is CASSYGLAGATDTQYF. The CDR3 coding sequence is TGTGCCAGCAGTTACGGACTAGCGGGGGCCACAGATACGCAGTATTTT.